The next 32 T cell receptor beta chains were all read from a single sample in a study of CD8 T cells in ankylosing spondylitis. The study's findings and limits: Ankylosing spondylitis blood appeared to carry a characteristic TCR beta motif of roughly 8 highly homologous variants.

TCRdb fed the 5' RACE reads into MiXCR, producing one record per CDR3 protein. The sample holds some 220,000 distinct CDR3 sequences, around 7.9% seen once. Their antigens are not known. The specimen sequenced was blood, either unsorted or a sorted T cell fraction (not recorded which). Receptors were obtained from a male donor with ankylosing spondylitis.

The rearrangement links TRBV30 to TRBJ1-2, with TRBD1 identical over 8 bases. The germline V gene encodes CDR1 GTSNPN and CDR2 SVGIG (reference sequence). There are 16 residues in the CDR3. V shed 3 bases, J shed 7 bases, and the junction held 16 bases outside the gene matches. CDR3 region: CAWSLMMPDRAAGYTF. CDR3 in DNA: TGTGCCTGGAGCCTGATGATGCCGGACAGGGCGGCTGGCTACACCTTC.

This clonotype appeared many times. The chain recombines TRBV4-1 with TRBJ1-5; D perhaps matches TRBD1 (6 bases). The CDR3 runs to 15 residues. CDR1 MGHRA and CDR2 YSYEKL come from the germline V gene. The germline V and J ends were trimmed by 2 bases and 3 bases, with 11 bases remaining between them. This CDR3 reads CASSQSGTSNQPQHF. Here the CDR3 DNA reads TGCGCCAGCAGCCAATCCGGGACATCCAATCAGCCCCAGCATTTT.

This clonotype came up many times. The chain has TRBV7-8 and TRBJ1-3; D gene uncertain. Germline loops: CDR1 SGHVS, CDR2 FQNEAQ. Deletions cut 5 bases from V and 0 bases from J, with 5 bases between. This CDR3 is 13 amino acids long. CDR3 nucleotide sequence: TGTGCCAGCAGCGTGGACTCTGGAAACACCATATATTTT. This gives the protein CASSVDSGNTIYF.

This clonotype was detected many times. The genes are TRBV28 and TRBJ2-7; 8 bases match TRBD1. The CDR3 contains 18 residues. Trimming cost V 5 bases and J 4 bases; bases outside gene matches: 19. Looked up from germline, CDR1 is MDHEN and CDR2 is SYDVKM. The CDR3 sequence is CASSLSPRQGRLSYEQYF. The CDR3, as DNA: TGTGCCAGCAGTCTCTCCCCACGACAGGGGAGATTATCTTACGAGCAGTACTTC.

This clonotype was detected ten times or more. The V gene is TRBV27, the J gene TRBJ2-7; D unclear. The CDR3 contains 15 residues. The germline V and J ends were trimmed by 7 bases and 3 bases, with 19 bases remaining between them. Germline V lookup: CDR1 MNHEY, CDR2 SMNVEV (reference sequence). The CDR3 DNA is TGTGCCAGCAAGCCCTCCGGCATCTCCGACTACGAGCAGTACTTC. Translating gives CASKPSGISDYEQYF.

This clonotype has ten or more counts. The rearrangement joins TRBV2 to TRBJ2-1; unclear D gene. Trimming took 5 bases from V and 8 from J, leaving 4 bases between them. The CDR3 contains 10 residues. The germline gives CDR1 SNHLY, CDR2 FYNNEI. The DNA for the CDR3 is TGTGCCAGCAGTTTTTATGAGCAGTTCTTC. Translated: CASSFYEQFF.

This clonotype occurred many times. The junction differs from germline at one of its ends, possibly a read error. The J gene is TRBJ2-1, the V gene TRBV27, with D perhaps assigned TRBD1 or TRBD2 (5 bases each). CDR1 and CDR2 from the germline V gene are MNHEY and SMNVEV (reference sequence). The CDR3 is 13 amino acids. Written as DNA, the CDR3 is TGTGCCAACAGTCTGGGACGTTACAATGAGCAGTTCTTC. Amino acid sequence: CANSLGRYNEQFF.

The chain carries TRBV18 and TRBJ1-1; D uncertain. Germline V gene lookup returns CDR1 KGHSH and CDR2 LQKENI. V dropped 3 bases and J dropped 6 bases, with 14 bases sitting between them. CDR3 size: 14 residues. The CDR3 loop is CASSPPEVGAEAFF. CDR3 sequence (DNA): TGTGCCAGCTCACCCCCAGAGGTTGGCGCTGAAGCTTTCTTT.

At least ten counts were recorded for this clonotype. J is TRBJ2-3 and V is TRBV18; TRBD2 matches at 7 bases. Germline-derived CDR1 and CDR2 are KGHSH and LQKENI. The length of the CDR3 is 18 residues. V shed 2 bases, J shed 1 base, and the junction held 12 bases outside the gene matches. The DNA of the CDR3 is TGTGCCAGCTCACCATCCAGCGGGAATTTCATAGGCACAGATACGCAGTATTTT. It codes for CASSPSSGNFIGTDTQYF.

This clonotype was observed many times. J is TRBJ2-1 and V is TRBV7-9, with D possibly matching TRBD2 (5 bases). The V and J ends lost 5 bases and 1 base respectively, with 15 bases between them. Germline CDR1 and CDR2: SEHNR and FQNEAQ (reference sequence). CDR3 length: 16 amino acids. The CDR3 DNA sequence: TGTGCCAGCAGCCCAGGTCGGGGAAAATCCTACAATGAGCAGTTCTTC. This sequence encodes CASSPGRGKSYNEQFF.

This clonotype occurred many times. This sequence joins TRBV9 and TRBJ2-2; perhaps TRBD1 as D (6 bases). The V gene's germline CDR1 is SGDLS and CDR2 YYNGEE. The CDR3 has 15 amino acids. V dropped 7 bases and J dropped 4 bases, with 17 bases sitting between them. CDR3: CASEFGGEGTGELFF. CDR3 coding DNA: TGTGCCAGCGAATTTGGGGGCGAAGGCACCGGGGAGCTGTTTTTT.

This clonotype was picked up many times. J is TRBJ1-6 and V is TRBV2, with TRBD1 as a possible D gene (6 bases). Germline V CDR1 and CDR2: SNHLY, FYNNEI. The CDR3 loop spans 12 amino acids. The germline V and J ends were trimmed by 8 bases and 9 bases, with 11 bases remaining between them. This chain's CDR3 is CASAYRASPLHF. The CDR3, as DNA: TGTGCCAGCGCCTACAGGGCTTCACCCCTCCACTTT.

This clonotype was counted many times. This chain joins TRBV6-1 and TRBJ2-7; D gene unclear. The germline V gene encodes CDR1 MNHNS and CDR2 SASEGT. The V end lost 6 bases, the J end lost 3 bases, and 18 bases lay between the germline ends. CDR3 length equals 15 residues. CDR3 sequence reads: CASSHGNSEIYEQYF. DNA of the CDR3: TGTGCCAGCAGCCACGGCAATTCGGAGATCTACGAGCAGTACTTC.

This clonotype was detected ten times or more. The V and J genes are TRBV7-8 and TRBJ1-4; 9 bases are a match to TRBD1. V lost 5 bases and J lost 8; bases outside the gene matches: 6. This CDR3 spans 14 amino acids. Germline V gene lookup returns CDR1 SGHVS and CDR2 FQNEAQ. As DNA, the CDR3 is TGTGCCAGCAGCCCCATGACAGGGGGGGAAAAACTGTTTTTT. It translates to CASSPMTGGEKLFF.

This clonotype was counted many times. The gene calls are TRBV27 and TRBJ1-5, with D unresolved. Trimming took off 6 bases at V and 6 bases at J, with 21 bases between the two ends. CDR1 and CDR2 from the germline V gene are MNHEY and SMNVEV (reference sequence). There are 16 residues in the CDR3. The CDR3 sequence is CASSPSSGELGQPQHF. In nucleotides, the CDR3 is TGTGCCAGCAGCCCATCGTCCGGGGAACTGGGTCAGCCCCAGCATTTT.

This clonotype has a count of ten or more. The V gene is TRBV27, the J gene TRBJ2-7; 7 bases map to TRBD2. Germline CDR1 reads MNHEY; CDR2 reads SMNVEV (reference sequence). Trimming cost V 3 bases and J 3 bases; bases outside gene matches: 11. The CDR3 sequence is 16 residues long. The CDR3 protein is CASSFGEGGEHYEQYF. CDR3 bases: TGTGCCAGCAGTTTTGGGGAGGGCGGGGAGCACTACGAGCAGTACTTC.

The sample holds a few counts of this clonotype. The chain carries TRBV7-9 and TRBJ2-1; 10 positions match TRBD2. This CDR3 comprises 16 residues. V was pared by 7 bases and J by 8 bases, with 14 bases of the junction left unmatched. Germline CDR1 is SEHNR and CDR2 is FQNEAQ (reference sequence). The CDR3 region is CASIRTKRGGLDEQFF. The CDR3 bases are TGTGCCAGCATCAGAACGAAGCGGGGGGGTCTGGATGAGCAGTTCTTC. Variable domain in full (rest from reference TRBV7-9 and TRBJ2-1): DTGVSQNPRHKITKRGQNVTFRCDPISEHNRLYWYRQTLGQGPEFLTYFQNEAQLEKSRLLSDRFSAERPKGSFSTLEIQRTEQGDSAMYLCASIRTKRGGLDEQFFGPGTRLTVL.

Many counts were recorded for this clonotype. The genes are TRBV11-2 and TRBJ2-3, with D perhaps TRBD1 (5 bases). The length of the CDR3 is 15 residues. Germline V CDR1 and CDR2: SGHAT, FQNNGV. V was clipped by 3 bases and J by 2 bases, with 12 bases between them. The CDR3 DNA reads TGTGCCAGCAGCTTCGGTGGGGCGACCACAGATACGCAGTATTTT. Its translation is CASSFGGATTDTQYF.

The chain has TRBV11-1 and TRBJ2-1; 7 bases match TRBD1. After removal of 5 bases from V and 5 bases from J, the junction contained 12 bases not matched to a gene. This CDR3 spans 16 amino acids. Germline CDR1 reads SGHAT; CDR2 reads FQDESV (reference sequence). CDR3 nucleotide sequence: TGTGCCAGCAGCGCACCAGGGACAGACGTCCACAATGAGCAGTTCTTC. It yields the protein CASSAPGTDVHNEQFF.

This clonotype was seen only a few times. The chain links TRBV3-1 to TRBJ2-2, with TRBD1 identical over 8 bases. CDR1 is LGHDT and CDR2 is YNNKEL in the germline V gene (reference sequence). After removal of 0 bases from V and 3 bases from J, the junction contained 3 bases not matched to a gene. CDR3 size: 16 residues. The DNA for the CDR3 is TGTGCCAGCAGCCAAGAGGACAGGGTGTACACCGGGGAGCTGTTTTTT. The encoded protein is CASSQEDRVYTGELFF.

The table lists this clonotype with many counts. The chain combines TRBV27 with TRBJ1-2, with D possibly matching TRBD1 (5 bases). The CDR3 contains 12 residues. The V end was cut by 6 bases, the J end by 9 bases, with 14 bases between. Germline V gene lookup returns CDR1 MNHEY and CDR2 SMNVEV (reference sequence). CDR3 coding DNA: TGTGCCAGCAGCCCTGGGGGTTTCAGCTACACCTTC. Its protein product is CASSPGGFSYTF.

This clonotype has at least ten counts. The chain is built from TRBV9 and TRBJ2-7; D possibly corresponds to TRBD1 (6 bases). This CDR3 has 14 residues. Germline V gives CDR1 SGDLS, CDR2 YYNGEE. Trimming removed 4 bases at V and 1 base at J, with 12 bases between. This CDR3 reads CASSPQDSSYEQYF. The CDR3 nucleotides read TGTGCCAGCAGCCCACAGGACAGTTCCTACGAGCAGTACTTC.

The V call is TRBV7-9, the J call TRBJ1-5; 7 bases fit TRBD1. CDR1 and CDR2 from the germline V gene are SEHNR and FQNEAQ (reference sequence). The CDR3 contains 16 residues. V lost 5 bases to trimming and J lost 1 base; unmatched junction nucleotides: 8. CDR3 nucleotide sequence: TGTGCCAGCAGCCCGGGACAGAACGGGAGCAATCAGCCCCAGCATTTT. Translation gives CASSPGQNGSNQPQHF.

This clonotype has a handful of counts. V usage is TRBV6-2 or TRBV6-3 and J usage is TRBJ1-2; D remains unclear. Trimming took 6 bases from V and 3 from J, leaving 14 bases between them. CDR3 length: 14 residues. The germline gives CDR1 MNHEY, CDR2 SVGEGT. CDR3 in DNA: TGTGCCAGCAGCCTCTTCCGGGCCCACTATGGCTACACCTTC. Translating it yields CASSLFRAHYGYTF.

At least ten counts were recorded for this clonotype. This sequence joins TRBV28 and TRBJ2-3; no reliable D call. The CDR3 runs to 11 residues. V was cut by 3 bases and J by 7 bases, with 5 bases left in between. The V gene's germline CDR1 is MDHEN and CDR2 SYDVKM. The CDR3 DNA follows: TGTGCCAGCAGTTTCCTGCATACGCAGTATTTT. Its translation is CASSFLHTQYF.

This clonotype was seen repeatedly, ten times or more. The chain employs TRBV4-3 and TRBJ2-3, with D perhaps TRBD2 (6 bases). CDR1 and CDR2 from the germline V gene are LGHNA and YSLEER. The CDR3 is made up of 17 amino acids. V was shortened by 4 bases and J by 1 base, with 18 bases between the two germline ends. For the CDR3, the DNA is TGCGCCAGCAGCCCTACCCTGAATGAGCGGGGCACAGATACGCAGTATTTT. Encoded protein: CASSPTLNERGTDTQYF.

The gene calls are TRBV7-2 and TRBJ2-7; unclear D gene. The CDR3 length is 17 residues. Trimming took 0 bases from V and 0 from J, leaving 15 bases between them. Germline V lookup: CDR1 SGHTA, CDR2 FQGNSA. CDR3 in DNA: TGTGCCAGCAGCTTAGCGCATATCCTAGGGCTCTCCTACGAGCAGTACTTC. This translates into CASSLAHILGLSYEQYF.

The CDR3 region has the DNA TGTGCCAGCAGCTTAGACGGGGGTTGGAGGGCCCTCCACTTT. Translating it yields CASSLDGGWRALHF. This chain uses TRBV11-2 with TRBJ1-6, with D possibly TRBD1 on 5 matching bases. CDR1 and CDR2 from the germline V gene are SGHAT and FQNNGV. V gave up 0 bases and J gave up 14 bases, with 14 bases separating them. The CDR3 has 14 amino acids.

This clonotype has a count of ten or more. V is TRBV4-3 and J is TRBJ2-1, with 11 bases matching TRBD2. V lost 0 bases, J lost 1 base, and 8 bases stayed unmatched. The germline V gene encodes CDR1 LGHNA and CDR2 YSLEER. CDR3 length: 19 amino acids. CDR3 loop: CASSQDLFTSGSSYNEQFF. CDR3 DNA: TGCGCCAGCAGCCAAGATCTTTTCACTAGCGGGAGTTCCTACAATGAGCAGTTCTTC.

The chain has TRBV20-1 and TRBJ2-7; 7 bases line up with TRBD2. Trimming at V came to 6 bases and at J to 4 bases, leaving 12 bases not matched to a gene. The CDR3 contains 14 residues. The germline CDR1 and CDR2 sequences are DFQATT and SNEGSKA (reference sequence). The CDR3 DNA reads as TGCAGTGCCCCGGCTATTAGCGGGTTGTACGAGCAGTACTTC. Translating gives CSAPAISGLYEQYF.

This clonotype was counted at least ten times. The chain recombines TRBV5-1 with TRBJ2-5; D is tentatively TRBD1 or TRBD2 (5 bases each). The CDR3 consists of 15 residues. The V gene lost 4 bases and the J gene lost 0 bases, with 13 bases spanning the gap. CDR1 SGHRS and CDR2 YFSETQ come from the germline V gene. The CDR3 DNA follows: TGCGCCAGCAGCCGTTTGAGGGGAGACCAAGAGACCCAGTACTTC. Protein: CASSRLRGDQETQYF.

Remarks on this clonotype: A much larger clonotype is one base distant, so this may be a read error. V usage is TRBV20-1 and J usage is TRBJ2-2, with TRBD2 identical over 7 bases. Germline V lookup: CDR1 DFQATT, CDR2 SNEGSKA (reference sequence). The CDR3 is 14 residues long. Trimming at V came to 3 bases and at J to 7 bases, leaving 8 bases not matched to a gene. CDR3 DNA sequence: TGCAGTGCTAGGGGGACTACTTTGGACGGGGAGCTGTTTTTT. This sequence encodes CSARGTTLDGELFF.